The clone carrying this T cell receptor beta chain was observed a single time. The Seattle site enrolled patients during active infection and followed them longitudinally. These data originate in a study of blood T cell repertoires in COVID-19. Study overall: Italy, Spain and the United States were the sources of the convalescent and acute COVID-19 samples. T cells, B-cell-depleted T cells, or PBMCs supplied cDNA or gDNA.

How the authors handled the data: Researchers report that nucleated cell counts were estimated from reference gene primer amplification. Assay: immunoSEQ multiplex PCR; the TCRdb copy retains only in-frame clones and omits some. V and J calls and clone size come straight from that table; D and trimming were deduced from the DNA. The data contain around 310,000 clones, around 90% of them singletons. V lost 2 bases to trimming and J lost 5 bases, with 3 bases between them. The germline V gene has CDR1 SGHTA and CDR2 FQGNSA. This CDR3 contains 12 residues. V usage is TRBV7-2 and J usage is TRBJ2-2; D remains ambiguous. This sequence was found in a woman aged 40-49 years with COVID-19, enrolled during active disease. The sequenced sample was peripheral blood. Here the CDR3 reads CASSLQTGELFF. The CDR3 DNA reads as TGTGCCAGCAGCTTACAGACCGGGGAGCTGTTTTTT. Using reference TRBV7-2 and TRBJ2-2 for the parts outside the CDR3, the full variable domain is GAGVSQSPSNKVTEKGKDVELRCDPISGHTALYWYRQSLGQGLEFLIYFQGNSAPDKSGLPSDRFSAERTGGSVSTLTIQRTQQEDSAVYLCASSLQTGELFFGEGSRLTVL.